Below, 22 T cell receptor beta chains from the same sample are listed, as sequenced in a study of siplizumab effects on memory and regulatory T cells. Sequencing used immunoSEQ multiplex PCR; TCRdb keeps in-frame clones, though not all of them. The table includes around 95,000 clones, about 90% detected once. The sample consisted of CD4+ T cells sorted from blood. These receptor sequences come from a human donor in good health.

Written as DNA, the CDR3 is TGTGCCAGCAGTAAACCCCCGGGGGCACTAGCATCTAGCACAGATACGCAGTATTTT. It encodes CASSKPPGALASSTDTQYF. The V and J genes are TRBV28 and TRBJ2-3; either TRBD1 or TRBD2 may supply D (6 bases each). From germline, CDR1 is MDHEN and CDR2 SYDVKM. This CDR3 contains 19 residues. The germline V and J ends were trimmed by 5 bases and 0 bases, with 24 bases remaining between them.

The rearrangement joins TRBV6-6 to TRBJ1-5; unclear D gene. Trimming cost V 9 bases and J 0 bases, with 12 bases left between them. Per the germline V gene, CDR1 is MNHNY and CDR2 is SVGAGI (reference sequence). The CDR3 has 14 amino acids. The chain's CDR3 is CASGVGNSNQPQHF. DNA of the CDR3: TGTGCCAGTGGGGTGGGGAATAGCAATCAGCCCCAGCATTTT.

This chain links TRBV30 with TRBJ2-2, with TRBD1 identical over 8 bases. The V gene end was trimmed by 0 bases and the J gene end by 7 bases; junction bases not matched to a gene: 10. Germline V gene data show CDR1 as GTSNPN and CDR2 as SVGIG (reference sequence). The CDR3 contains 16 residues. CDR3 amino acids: CAWSVFPGGAVGELFF. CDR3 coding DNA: TGTGCCTGGAGTGTGTTTCCAGGGGGCGCGGTCGGGGAGCTGTTTTTT.

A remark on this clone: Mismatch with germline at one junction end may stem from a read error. CDR3: CASNFVDSNEQYF. The CDR3 DNA follows: TGTGCCAGCAACTTCGTGGACTCCAACGAGCAGTACTTC. The chain links TRBV5-4 to TRBJ2-7; D perhaps matches TRBD2 (5 bases). The CDR3 is 13 residues long. Germline V CDR1 and CDR2: SGHNT, YYREEE (reference sequence).

The CDR3 reads CASSLAMGGDSNIQYF. DNA for the CDR3: TGTGCCAGCAGCTTGGCCATGGGGGGGGACTCAAACATTCAGTACTTC. The V call is TRBV5-4, the J call TRBJ2-4; TRBD2 aligns across 7 bases. Germline CDR1 and CDR2: SGHNT and YYREEE (reference sequence). This CDR3 contains 16 residues. V dropped 0 bases and J dropped 6; count of bases not matched to a gene: 9.

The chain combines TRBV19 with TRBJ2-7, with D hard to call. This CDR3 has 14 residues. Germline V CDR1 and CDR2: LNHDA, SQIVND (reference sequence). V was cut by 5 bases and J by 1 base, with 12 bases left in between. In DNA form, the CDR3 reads TGTGCCAGTAGTTCTTCGGACGGTTCCTACGAGCAGTACTTC. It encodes CASSSSDGSYEQYF.

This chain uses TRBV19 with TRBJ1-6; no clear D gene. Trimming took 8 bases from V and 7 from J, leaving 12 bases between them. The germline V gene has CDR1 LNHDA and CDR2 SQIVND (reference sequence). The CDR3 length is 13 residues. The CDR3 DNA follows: TGTGCCAGTTCCCGGGCCCCAAATTCACCCCTCCACTTT. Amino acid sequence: CASSRAPNSPLHF.

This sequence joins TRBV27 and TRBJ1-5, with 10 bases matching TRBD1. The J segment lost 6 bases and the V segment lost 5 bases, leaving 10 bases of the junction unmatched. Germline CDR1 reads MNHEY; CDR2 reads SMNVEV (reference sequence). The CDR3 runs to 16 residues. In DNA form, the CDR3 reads TGTGCCAGCAGTCCCTTTTGGACAGGGGGGGGTCAGCCCCAGCATTTT. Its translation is CASSPFWTGGGQPQHF.

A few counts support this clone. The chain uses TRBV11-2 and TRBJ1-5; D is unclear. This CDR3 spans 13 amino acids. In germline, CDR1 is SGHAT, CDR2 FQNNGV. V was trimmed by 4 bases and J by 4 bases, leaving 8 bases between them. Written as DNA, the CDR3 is TGTGCCAGCAGCTCCCGGGGAAATCAGCCCCAGCATTTT. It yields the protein CASSSRGNQPQHF.

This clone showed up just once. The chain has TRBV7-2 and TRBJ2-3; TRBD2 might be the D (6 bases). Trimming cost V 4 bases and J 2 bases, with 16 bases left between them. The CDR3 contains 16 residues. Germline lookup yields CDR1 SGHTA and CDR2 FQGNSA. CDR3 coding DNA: TGTGCCAGCAGCTCAATCGGGCGGGGATTCACAGATACGCAGTATTTT. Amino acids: CASSSIGRGFTDTQYF.

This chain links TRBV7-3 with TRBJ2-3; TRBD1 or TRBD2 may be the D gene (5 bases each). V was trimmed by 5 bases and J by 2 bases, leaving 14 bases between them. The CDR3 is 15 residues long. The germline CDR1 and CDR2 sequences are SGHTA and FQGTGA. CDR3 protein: CASSISGGFTDTQYF. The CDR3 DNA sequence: TGTGCCAGCAGCATTAGTGGGGGTTTCACAGATACGCAGTATTTT.

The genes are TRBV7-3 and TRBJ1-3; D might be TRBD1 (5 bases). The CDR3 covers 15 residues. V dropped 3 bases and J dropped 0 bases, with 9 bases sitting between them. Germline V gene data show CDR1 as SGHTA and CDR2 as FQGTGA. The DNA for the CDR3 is TGTGCCAGCAGCTTGGGGCCGAGCTCTGGAAACACCATATATTTT. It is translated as CASSLGPSSGNTIYF.

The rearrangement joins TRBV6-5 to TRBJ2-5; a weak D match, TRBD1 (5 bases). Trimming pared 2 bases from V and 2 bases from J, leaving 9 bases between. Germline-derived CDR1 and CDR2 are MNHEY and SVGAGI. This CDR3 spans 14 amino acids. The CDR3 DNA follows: TGTGCCAGCAGTTACGGGGCGCTACAAGAGACCCAGTACTTC. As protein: CASSYGALQETQYF.

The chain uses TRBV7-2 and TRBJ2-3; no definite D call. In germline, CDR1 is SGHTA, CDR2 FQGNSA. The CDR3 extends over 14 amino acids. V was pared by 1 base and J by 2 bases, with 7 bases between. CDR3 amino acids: CASSLEPTTDTQYF. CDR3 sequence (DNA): TGTGCCAGCAGCTTAGAACCCACCACAGATACGCAGTATTTT.

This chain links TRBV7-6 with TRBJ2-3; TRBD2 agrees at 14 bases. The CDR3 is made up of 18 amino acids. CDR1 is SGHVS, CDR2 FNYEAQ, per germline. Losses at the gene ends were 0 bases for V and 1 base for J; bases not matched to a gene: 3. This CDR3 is CASSLASGLAGGTDTQYF. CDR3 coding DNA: TGTGCCAGCAGCTTAGCTTCGGGACTAGCGGGGGGCACAGATACGCAGTATTTT.

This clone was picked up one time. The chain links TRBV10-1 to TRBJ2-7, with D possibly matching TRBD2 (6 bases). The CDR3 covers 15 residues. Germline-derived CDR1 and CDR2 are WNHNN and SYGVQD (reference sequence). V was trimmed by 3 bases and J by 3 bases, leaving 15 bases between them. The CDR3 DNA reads TGCGCCAGCAGTGATGGCACCGCGGGGAACTACGAGCAGTACTTC. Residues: CASSDGTAGNYEQYF.

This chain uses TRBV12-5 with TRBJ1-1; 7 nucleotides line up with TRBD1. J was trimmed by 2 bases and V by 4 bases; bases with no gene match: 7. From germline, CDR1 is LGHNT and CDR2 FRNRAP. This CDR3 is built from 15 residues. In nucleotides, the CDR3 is TGTGCTAGTGGTTGGGTTCGACAGGGTAACACTGAAGCTTTCTTT. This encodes CASGWVRQGNTEAFF.

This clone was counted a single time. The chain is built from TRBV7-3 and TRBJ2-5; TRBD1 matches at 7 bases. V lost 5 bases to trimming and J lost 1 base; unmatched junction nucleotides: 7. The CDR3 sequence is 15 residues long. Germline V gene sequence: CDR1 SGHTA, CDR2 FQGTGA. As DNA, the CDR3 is TGTGCCAGCAGCCTATCGGGACAGTCCCAAGAGACCCAGTACTTC. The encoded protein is CASSLSGQSQETQYF. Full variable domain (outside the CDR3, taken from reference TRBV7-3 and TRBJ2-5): GAGVSQTPSNKVTEKGKYVELRCDPISGHTALYWYRQSLGQGPEFLIYFQGTGAADDSGLPNDRFFAVRPEGSVSTLKIQRTERGDSAVYLCASSLSGQSQETQYFGPGTRLLVL.

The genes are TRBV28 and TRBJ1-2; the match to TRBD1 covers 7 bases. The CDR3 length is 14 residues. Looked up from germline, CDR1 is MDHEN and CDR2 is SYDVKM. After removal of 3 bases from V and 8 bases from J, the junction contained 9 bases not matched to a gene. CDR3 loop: CASSLVQGRGGYTF. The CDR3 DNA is TGTGCCAGCAGTTTGGTACAGGGGAGAGGAGGCTACACCTTC.

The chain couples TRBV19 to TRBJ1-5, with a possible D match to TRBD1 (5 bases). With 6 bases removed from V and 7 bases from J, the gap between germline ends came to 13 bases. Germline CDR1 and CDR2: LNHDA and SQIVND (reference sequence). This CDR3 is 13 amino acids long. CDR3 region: CASRSGFGQPQHF. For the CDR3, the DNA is TGTGCCAGTAGGTCAGGGTTCGGCCAGCCCCAGCATTTT. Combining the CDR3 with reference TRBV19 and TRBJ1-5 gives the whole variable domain DGGITQSPKYLFRKEGQNVTLSCEQNLNHDAMYWYRQDPGQGLRLIYYSQIVNDFQKGDIAEGYSVSREKKESFPLTVTSAQKNPTAFYLCASRSGFGQPQHFGDGTRLSIL.

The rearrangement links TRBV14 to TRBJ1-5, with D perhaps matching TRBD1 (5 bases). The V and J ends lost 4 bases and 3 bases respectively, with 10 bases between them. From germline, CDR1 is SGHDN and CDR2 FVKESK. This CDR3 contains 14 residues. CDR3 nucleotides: TGTGCCAGCAGCCTCGGACATTTCAATCAGCCCCAGCATTTT. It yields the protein CASSLGHFNQPQHF.

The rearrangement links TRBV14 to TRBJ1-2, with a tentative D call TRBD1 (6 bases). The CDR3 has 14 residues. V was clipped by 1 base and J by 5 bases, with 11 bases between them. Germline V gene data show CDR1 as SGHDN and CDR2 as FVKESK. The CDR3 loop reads CASSQAGVGYGYTF. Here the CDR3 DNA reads TGTGCCAGCAGCCAAGCAGGGGTAGGATATGGCTACACCTTC.